Here is one T cell receptor beta chain with its context. The treatment is: preoperative locoregional IRX-2 cytokine immunotherapy. This specimen comes from a study of preoperative IRX-2 immunotherapy in early breast cancer. Some clones are missing from TCRdb's copy, which holds only in-frame ones; the method was immunoSEQ multiplex PCR. This sample has 35,000 to 50,000 clones; about 95% occur once, and the top ten carry over 1.5%. This receptor was taken from a human donor with breast cancer. This sample comprised tumor tissue, obtained after IRX-2 immunotherapy.

CDR3 nucleotide sequence: TGCGCCAGCAGCCAACCCGGGAGAAACATTCAGTACTTC. Translation: CASSQPGRNIQYF. The V call is TRBV4-3, the J call TRBJ2-4; a weak D match, TRBD2 (6 bases). Per germline, CDR1 LGHNA and CDR2 YSLEER. V lost 2 bases, J lost 6 bases, and 8 bases lay in between. The CDR3 covers 13 residues.